These 3 T cell receptor beta chains share one sample of origin, sequenced in a study of blood T cell repertoires in COVID-19. This table comes from immunoSEQ multiplex PCR, and its TCRdb copy is limited to in-frame clones, with some not included. The sample yields tens of thousands of clones, about 88% seen once. What was sequenced was peripheral blood. The receptors derive from a man between 65 and 85 years old with active or convalescent COVID-19.

V usage is TRBV10-3 and J usage is TRBJ1-2, with 9 bases matching TRBD1. J gave up 2 bases and V 10 bases, and 2 bases lay outside the gene matches. Germline V lookup: CDR1 ENHRY, CDR2 SYGVKD. The CDR3 sequence is 12 residues long. CDR3 nucleotides: TGTGCCACTGGGACAGGGAACTATGGCTACACCTTC. It specifies CATGTGNYGYTF.

The rearrangement uses TRBV6-1 and TRBJ1-2; 7 bases are a match to TRBD1. Unmatched junction bases numbered 15, after V lost 4 bases and J lost 7 bases. This CDR3 spans 16 amino acids. CDR1 and CDR2 (germline): MNHNS, SASEGT. CDR3 bases: TGTGCCAGCAGTGTCCCCGGGACAGCAGCAGCCTTTGGCTACACCTTC. Protein: CASSVPGTAAAFGYTF.

V and J are TRBV12-3 or TRBV12-4 and TRBJ2-7; TRBD1 agrees at 8 bases. The J segment lost 5 bases and the V segment lost 5 bases, leaving 2 bases of the junction unmatched. The CDR3 is 12 residues long. CDR3 in DNA: TGTGCCAGCAGTCGGACAGGGAACGAGCAGTACTTC. The encoded protein is CASSRTGNEQYF.